Following are 30 T cell receptor beta chains from one sample sequenced in a study of blood T cell repertoires in COVID-19. Clones were read by immunoSEQ multiplex PCR, and TCRdb kept only the in-frame ones, dropping some. This table holds about 130,000 clones, around nine tenths found once. The sequencing sample was made of peripheral blood. These receptors came from a woman between 65 and 79 years old with COVID-19, enrolled during active disease.

The chain has TRBV19 and TRBJ1-5, with TRBD1 matching over 7 bases. The CDR3 length is 16 residues. Trimming took 6 bases from V and 5 from J; bases not matched to a gene: 13. Germline V CDR1 and CDR2: LNHDA, SQIVND (reference sequence). CDR3 DNA: TGTGCCAGTAGACTTAACAGGGGACCCACCCATCAGCCCCAGCATTTT. Residues: CASRLNRGPTHQPQHF.

The rearrangement links TRBV7-2 to TRBJ2-5, with 7 bases that match TRBD2. The CDR3 spans 14 residues. With V trimmed by 5 bases and J by 5 bases, 8 bases remained unmatched. The germline V gene has CDR1 SGHTA and CDR2 FQGNSA. This CDR3 reads CASSQRWGGETQYF. As DNA, the CDR3 is TGTGCCAGCAGCCAGAGGTGGGGGGGGGAGACCCAGTACTTC.

The chain carries TRBV5-1 and TRBJ2-5; the match to TRBD2 covers 7 bases. The trim removed 7 bases at V and 5 bases at J, leaving 5 bases unmatched. The CDR3 is 12 residues long. Germline loops: CDR1 SGHRS, CDR2 YFSETQ. CDR3 sequence (DNA): TGCGCCAGCTTTAGGGAGGGGGAGACCCAGTACTTC. This sequence encodes CASFREGETQYF.

The chain combines TRBV5-1 with TRBJ2-2; D is possibly TRBD1 (5 bases). In germline, CDR1 is SGHRS, CDR2 YFSETQ. V lost 0 bases to trimming and J lost 0 bases, with 9 bases between them. The CDR3 extends over 16 amino acids. CDR3 DNA: TGCGCCAGCAGCTTGGCCCCAGGGACGAACACCGGGGAGCTGTTTTTT. This gives the protein CASSLAPGTNTGELFF. Combining the CDR3 with reference TRBV5-1 and TRBJ2-2 gives the whole variable domain KAGVTQTPRYLIKTRGQQVTLSCSPISGHRSVSWYQQTPGQGLQFLFEYFSETQRNKGNFPGRFSGRQFSNSRSEMNVSTLELGDSALYLCASSLAPGTNTGELFFGEGSRLTVL.

This clone showed up just a few times. The CDR3 here is CAWSVKAQGGQPQHF. CDR3 bases: TGTGCCTGGAGTGTAAAGGCCCAGGGGGGACAGCCCCAGCATTTT. This sequence joins TRBV30 and TRBJ1-5, with 7 bases matching TRBD1. Per germline, CDR1 GTSNPN and CDR2 SVGIG (reference sequence). Losses at the gene ends were 0 bases for V and 7 bases for J; bases not matched to a gene: 9. CDR3 size: 15 residues.

This sequence joins TRBV27 and TRBJ2-3; the match to TRBD2 covers 9 bases. In germline, CDR1 is MNHEY, CDR2 SMNVEV (reference sequence). The length of the CDR3 is 17 residues. The V and J ends lost 5 bases and 2 bases, in that order; junction bases with no gene match: 11. The CDR3 loop is CASSIRLAGTFTDTQYF. For the CDR3, the DNA is TGTGCCAGCAGTATCCGGCTAGCGGGGACCTTCACAGATACGCAGTATTTT.

V is TRBV6-5 and J is TRBJ1-2, with D maybe TRBD1 (5 bases). Trimming removed 4 bases from V and 3 bases from J, with 12 bases in between. CDR1 MNHEY and CDR2 SVGAGI come from the germline V gene. CDR3 length: 14 residues. Here the CDR3 reads CASSSSLTDYGYTF. In DNA, the CDR3 is TGTGCCAGCAGTTCCTCCCTGACAGACTATGGCTACACCTTC.

The rearrangement links TRBV9 to TRBJ1-1, with D perhaps TRBD1 (5 bases). The CDR3 totals 17 residues. CDR1 SGDLS and CDR2 YYNGEE come from the germline V gene. V shed 0 bases and J shed 1 base, with 16 bases lying between them. The CDR3 bases are TGTGCCAGCAGCGTAGTAGGTTCAGGGCATAGGAACACTGAAGCTTTCTTT. Translation: CASSVVGSGHRNTEAFF.

This clone occurred once. The rearrangement joins TRBV7-9 to TRBJ2-1; 8 bases are a match to TRBD2. V was clipped by 5 bases and J by 5 bases; unmatched bases: 8. The CDR3 totals 15 residues. Germline assignment: CDR1 SEHNR and CDR2 FQNEAQ (reference sequence). The CDR3 reads CASSTTSGYNNEQFF. The CDR3 DNA sequence: TGTGCCAGCAGCACAACTAGCGGTTATAACAATGAGCAGTTCTTC.

CDR3 protein: CASSLQLTPGMNTEAFF. In nucleotides, the CDR3 is TGTGCCAGCAGCCTCCAACTTACTCCGGGGATGAACACTGAAGCTTTCTTT. This rearrangement joins TRBV4-2 to TRBJ1-1; the D is unclear. CDR1 is LGHNA, CDR2 YNFKEQ, per germline. Trimming stripped 4 bases from V and 0 bases from J, with 18 bases between. The CDR3 length is 17 residues.

This clone occurred once. The rearrangement links TRBV9 to TRBJ1-1; D is perhaps TRBD1 (6 bases). Per the germline V gene, CDR1 is SGDLS and CDR2 is YYNGEE. Trimming took 3 bases from V and 1 from J, leaving 7 bases between them. The CDR3 is 13 residues long. CDR3 loop: CASSEGQNTEAFF. The CDR3 DNA follows: TGTGCCAGCAGCGAGGGACAGAACACTGAAGCTTTCTTT.

The CDR3 region has the DNA TGTGCCAGCTCTTCAGCGATCGAGGACATTCAGTACTTC. Its translation is CASSSAIEDIQYF. The chain links TRBV18 to TRBJ2-4; no definite D call. The CDR3 runs 13 residues. V lost 6 bases and J 8 bases, leaving 14 bases between the germline ends. Per the germline V gene, CDR1 is KGHSH and CDR2 is LQKENI.

This clone was seen a handful of times. This sequence joins TRBV7-8 and TRBJ2-3; 8 positions agree with TRBD1. This CDR3 region has 16 residues. Germline loops: CDR1 SGHVS, CDR2 FQNEAQ. V lost 4 bases to trimming and J lost 2 bases; unmatched junction nucleotides: 8. CDR3 amino acids: CASSSRGRLDTDTQYF. The DNA for the CDR3 is TGTGCCAGCAGCTCCAGGGGGCGCCTGGACACAGATACGCAGTATTTT.

This chain uses TRBV20-1 with TRBJ2-5; TRBD2 aligns across 10 bases. CDR3 length: 15 amino acids. The germline gives CDR1 DFQATT, CDR2 SNEGSKA (reference sequence). Trimming at V came to 3 bases and at J to 5 bases, leaving 9 bases not matched to a gene. The CDR3 reads CSASGLAGAGETQYF. The DNA for the CDR3 is TGCAGTGCTAGTGGGCTAGCGGGGGCCGGGGAGACCCAGTACTTC.

The rearrangement links TRBV18 to TRBJ1-1; 9 bases align to TRBD1. The CDR3 consists of 14 residues. After removal of 1 base from V and 4 bases from J, the junction contained 1 base not matched to a gene. CDR1 and CDR2 from the germline V gene are KGHSH and LQKENI. CDR3 region: CASSPRDRVTEAFF. CDR3 nucleotide sequence: TGTGCCAGCTCACCACGGGACAGGGTCACTGAAGCTTTCTTT.

J is TRBJ1-1 and V is TRBV9; 8 bases are a match to TRBD1. The germline V gene has CDR1 SGDLS and CDR2 YYNGEE. With V trimmed by 2 bases and J by 9 bases, 12 bases remained unmatched. This CDR3 has 15 residues. The CDR3 loop reads CASSVMMGQGAQAFF. The DNA for the CDR3 is TGTGCCAGCAGCGTCATGATGGGGCAGGGGGCCCAAGCTTTCTTT.

This rearrangement joins TRBV5-6 to TRBJ1-2; D is unresolved. The CDR3 totals 14 residues. Between the trimmed V and J ends, which lost 4 bases and 0 bases, there was a span of 10 bases. Germline CDR1 reads SGHDT; CDR2 reads YYEEEE. The CDR3 region has the DNA TGTGCCAGCAGCGAGAGAGTCCCTAACTATGGCTACACCTTC. Translated: CASSERVPNYGYTF. Supplemented by reference TRBV5-6 and TRBJ1-2, the full variable domain reads DAGVTQSPTHLIKTRGQQVTLRCSPKSGHDTVSWYQQALGQGPQFIFQYYEEEERQRGNFPDRFSGHQFPNYSSELNVNALLLGDSALYLCASSERVPNYGYTFGSGTRLTVV.

This clone came up once. The V gene is TRBV29-1, the J gene TRBJ1-1; TRBD1 matches 9 bases. Trimming cost V 6 bases and J 3 bases; bases outside gene matches: 5. CDR1 and CDR2 (germline): SQVTM, ANQGSEA. The CDR3 extends over 13 amino acids. CDR3 sequence (DNA): TGCAGCGTAGGACAGGGGTCGCACACTGAAGCTTTCTTT. The encoded protein is CSVGQGSHTEAFF.

This chain links TRBV15 with TRBJ2-1; 10 bases are shared with TRBD2. V gave up 11 bases and J gave up 4 bases; unmatched junction bases: 5. This CDR3 contains 13 residues. Per germline, CDR1 LNHNV and CDR2 YYDKDF (reference sequence). The CDR3 is CASLAGRYNEQFF. The CDR3 nucleotides read TGTGCCTCACTAGCGGGGCGTTACAATGAGCAGTTCTTC. The full variable domain, completed using reference TRBV15 and TRBJ2-1, is DAMVIQNPRYQVTQFGKPVTLSCSQTLNHNVMYWYQQKSSQAPKLLFHYYDKDFNNEADTPDNFQSRRPNTSFCFLDIRSPGLGDTAMYLCASLAGRYNEQFFGPGTRLTVL.

CDR3 coding DNA: TGTGCCAGCAGCTTTAGTGCCTGGGGACAGGCTTACGAGCAGTACTTC. It yields the protein CASSFSAWGQAYEQYF. This chain connects TRBV7-8 to TRBJ2-7, with 8 positions matching TRBD1. Germline CDR1 and CDR2: SGHVS and FQNEAQ. The V gene end was trimmed by 3 bases and the J gene end by 4 bases; junction bases not matched to a gene: 11. This CDR3 region has 16 residues.

This chain joins TRBV28 and TRBJ1-3; perhaps TRBD1 as D (6 bases). Germline V lookup: CDR1 MDHEN, CDR2 SYDVKM. This CDR3 contains 13 residues. Trimming took 7 bases from V and 2 from J, leaving 9 bases between them. CDR3 residues: CASKKGAGNTIYF. Written as DNA, the CDR3 is TGTGCCAGCAAAAAGGGGGCTGGAAACACCATATATTTT.

The chain carries TRBV19 and TRBJ1-4; TRBD1 agrees at 8 bases. The CDR3 extends over 15 amino acids. The V and J ends lost 2 bases and 3 bases, in that order; junction bases with no gene match: 2. From germline, CDR1 is LNHDA and CDR2 SQIVND (reference sequence). CDR3: CASSINRGANEKLFF. In nucleotides, the CDR3 is TGTGCCAGTAGTATAAACAGGGGGGCTAATGAAAAACTGTTTTTT.

This clone was picked up a small number of times. The gene calls are TRBV18 and TRBJ1-1; D is possibly TRBD1 (5 bases). V shed 6 bases and J shed 6 bases, with 11 bases lying between them. The CDR3 is 12 residues long. Germline V gene lookup returns CDR1 KGHSH and CDR2 LQKENI. CDR3 sequence reads: CASSPGLAEAFF. Written as DNA, the CDR3 is TGTGCCAGCTCCCCGGGACTGGCTGAAGCTTTCTTT.

This chain uses TRBV5-6 with TRBJ1-6; D not certain. Germline values: CDR1 SGHDT, CDR2 YYEEEE. Trimming stripped 1 base from V and 0 bases from J, with 11 bases between. The length of the CDR3 is 17 residues. The DNA of the CDR3 is TGTGCCAGCAGCTTGAGAGGGCTGGGCTCCTATAATTCACCCCTCCACTTT. It encodes CASSLRGLGSYNSPLHF.

The J gene is TRBJ1-1, the V gene TRBV10-3; D is perhaps TRBD1 (5 bases). The CDR3 consists of 16 residues. Trimming took 7 bases from V and 0 from J, leaving 18 bases between them. Germline V gene data show CDR1 as ENHRY and CDR2 as SYGVKD. The CDR3 nucleotides are TGTGCCATCAAACCTGGGGCGGATGGCATGAACACTGAAGCTTTCTTT. Amino acid sequence: CAIKPGADGMNTEAFF.

The rearrangement uses TRBV6-2 or TRBV6-3 and TRBJ1-1, with TRBD1 matching 9 bases. The germline V gene encodes CDR1 MNHEY and CDR2 SVGEGT. The CDR3 contains 12 residues. The ends lost 5 bases at V and 10 bases at J; junction bases unmatched: 5. The CDR3 spells CASSRDRVRAFF. DNA of the CDR3: TGTGCCAGCAGTAGGGACAGGGTTCGAGCTTTCTTT.

This sequence joins TRBV14 and TRBJ1-3; 7 nucleotides match TRBD1. Losses at the gene ends were 4 bases for V and 4 bases for J; bases not matched to a gene: 10. Germline-derived CDR1 and CDR2 are SGHDN and FVKESK. This CDR3 has 16 residues. The DNA for the CDR3 is TGTGCCAGCAGCCCGGGGACAGCGGCGCGAGGAAACACCATATATTTT. Translating gives CASSPGTAARGNTIYF.

In this sample, this clone turned up once. The chain combines TRBV28 with TRBJ1-2; D is ambiguous. The CDR3 extends over 15 amino acids. Germline lookup yields CDR1 MDHEN and CDR2 SYDVKM. Deletions cut 5 bases from V and 4 bases from J, with 17 bases between. The CDR3 is CASSLTAVGRYGYTF. Here the CDR3 DNA reads TGTGCCAGCAGTCTTACGGCAGTGGGCCGCTATGGCTACACCTTC.

V and J are TRBV5-1 and TRBJ1-5; D remains ambiguous. Trimming left V 4 bases short and J 5 bases short, with 10 bases between. The CDR3 runs to 13 residues. Germline V gene sequence: CDR1 SGHRS, CDR2 YFSETQ. CDR3 loop: CASSLTGDQPQHF. CDR3 nucleotides: TGCGCCAGCAGCCTCACGGGTGATCAGCCCCAGCATTTT.

The V gene is TRBV5-5, the J gene TRBJ1-3; D ambiguous. Trimming left V 0 bases short and J 1 base short, with 8 bases between. This CDR3 is built from 15 residues. CDR1 and CDR2 (germline): SGHKS, YYEKEE (reference sequence). DNA of the CDR3: TGTGCCAGCAGCTTGGATTCCGGGTCTGGAAACACCATATATTTT. It specifies CASSLDSGSGNTIYF.